This TCR beta chain was captured in a study of response to subunit inactivated influenza vaccine listed by TCRdb under 2018. Study-level background: Deep quantitative T cell receptor repertoire profiling was used in the study to track responses to a trivalent subunit inactivated influenza vaccine.

From cysteine to phenylalanine, the CDR3 is 15 amino acids long. The sequence is cut down to CDR3 DNA, 45 bases in frame from base 1. The V end loses 7 bases and the J end loses 8 bases, and a stretch of 20 bases separates them. The germline V gene encodes CDR1 SGHAT and CDR2 FQNNGV. To prepare the library, RT-PCR was applied. Instrument on record: Illumina HiSeq 2500. The public sequencing data were trimmed at Q25 with fastp and processed into clonotypes with MiXCR by TCRdb, which kept only in-frame beta chains. Every distinct CDR3 protein forms one entry, paired with its most common genes and DNA. The sample table holds hundreds of thousands of distinct CDR3 sequences, of which approximately 15% were seen once. The ten largest account for approximately 7% of the sample. This clonotype was counted only a few times. Its antigen is not yet known. No base-level quality is on record; no much larger clone is a single base apart.

Paper-wide results and their limitations: It was suggested by the authors that each seasonal influenza vaccination may recruit only a limited number of new T cells.

The sequences come from PBMCs from blood, collected 14 to 15 days before vaccination. The rearranged segments are TRBV11-2 and TRBJ2-2; the D gene may be TRBD1 or TRBD2, since each aligns over 5 bases. The clonotype comes from a man aged 50-60 years who received an inactivated influenza vaccine. Donor details come from another sample of the same person, matched by shared clones. The bases are TGTGCCAGCAAACCCGGGACGCTCGTTGGGGGGGAGCTGTTTTTT. It codes for CASKPGTLVGGELFF.